This TCR beta chain was sequenced in a study of T cells after yellow fever vaccination. General study findings and limits: The secondary response was weaker, and its peak arrived faster, on day 5 versus 15.

The V and J ends lost 8 bases and 3 bases, in that order; junction bases with no gene match: 8. CDR1 is SGHVS, CDR2 FQNEAQ, per germline. This CDR3 region has 15 residues. They built TCR cDNA with 5'RACE template switching, a step that put in a universal primer site and UMIs. MiXCR was run by TCRdb on the 5' RACE reads, yielding one entry per CDR3 protein. The table records some 110,000 distinct CDR3 sequences, approximately 8.4% of them present only once. This clonotype was counted ten times or more. Antigen: not known. The specimen comprised CD8+ T cells sorted from PBMCs, sampled 45 days after the yellow fever booster vaccination. The TCR sequence derives from a man aged 25 to 45 who received the YFV17D yellow fever vaccine. The rearrangement links TRBV7-8 to TRBJ2-7; 12 bases are shared with TRBD2. The CDR3 here is CASVREGLAGYEQYF. CDR3 DNA sequence: TGTGCCAGCGTTAGGGAGGGACTAGCGGGCTACGAGCAGTACTTC. The full variable domain, completed using reference TRBV7-8 and TRBJ2-7, is GAGVSQSPRYKVAKRGQDVALRCDPISGHVSLFWYQQALGQGPEFLTYFQNEAQLDKSGLPSDRFFAERPEGSVSTLKIQRTQQEDSAVYLCASVREGLAGYEQYFGPGTRLTVT.